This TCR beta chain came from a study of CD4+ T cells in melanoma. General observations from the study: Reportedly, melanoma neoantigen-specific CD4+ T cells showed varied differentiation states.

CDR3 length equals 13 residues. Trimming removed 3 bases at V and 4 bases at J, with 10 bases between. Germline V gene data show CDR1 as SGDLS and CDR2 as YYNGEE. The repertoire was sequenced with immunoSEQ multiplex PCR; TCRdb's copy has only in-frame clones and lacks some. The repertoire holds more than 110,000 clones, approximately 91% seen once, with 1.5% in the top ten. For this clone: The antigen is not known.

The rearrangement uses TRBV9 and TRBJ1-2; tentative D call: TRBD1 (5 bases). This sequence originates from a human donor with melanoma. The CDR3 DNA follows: TGTGCCAGCAGCGCCGGGACGGGCTATGGCTACACCTTC. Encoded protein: CASSAGTGYGYTF.